This T cell receptor (beta chain) was sequenced during a study of neurological immune-mediated disorders. Points from the study as a whole: Levels of TCR clonal expansion peaked in HTLV-1-associated myelopathy and reached their lowest in multiple sclerosis, under those of healthy controls. Because no CDR3 amino acid sequences were shared across subjects by expanded clones, private repertoires were suggested in all groups.

Healthy control participants comprised blood bank volunteers in Maryland, USA. This clonotype showed up many times. No antigen is known for it. Trimming cost V 3 bases and J 3 bases; bases outside gene matches: 7. The length of the CDR3 is 15 residues. Per the germline V gene, CDR1 is SGHVS and CDR2 is FNYEAQ. The authors produced cDNA by 5'RACE using 10-nucleotide random UMIs. From the 5' RACE reads, TCRdb called clonotypes with MiXCR, one entry per CDR3 protein. In the table there are over 65,000 distinct CDR3 sequences, around a tenth of which are singletons. Sequenced sample: PBMCs. The rearrangement uses TRBV7-6 and TRBJ2-5; 7 nucleotides match TRBD1. The origin of this receptor is a man aged 50 or older in good health. The CDR3 nucleotides read TGTGCCAGCAGCTTTTCGGGACAGCTAAAAGAGACCCAGTACTTC. Protein: CASSFSGQLKETQYF.